This T cell receptor (beta chain) was profiled in a study of monozygotic twins with inflammatory bowel disease. Germline values: CDR1 DFQATT, CDR2 SNEGSKA (reference sequence). The CDR3 totals 12 residues. Note on this clonotype: Its antigen is not identified.

TCRdb reprocessed the 5' RACE reads and keeps a single row for each CDR3 protein, giving no DNA. This listing includes some 170,000 distinct CDR3 sequences. Study results and limitations: Variability in patient repertoires may have come partly from differing immunosuppressive treatments.

The source is a human donor with ulcerative colitis or Crohn's disease, or a healthy co-twin of an affected twin (not recorded which). The V call is TRBV20-1, the J call TRBJ2-1. Input material: blood. CDR3 protein: CSARSWLPEQFF.